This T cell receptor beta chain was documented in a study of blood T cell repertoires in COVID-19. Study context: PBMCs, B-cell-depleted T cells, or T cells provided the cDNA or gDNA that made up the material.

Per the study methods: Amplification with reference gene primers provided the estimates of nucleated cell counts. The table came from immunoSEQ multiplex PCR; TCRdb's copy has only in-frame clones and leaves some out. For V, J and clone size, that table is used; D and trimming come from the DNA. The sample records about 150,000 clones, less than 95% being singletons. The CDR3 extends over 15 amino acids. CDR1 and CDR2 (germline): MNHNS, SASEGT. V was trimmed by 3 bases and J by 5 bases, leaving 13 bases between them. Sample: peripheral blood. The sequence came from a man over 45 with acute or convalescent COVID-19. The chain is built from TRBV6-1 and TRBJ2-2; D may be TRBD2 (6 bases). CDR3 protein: CASSDASVRTGELFF. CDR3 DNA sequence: TGTGCCAGCAGTGACGCTAGCGTGCGGACCGGGGAGCTGTTTTTT.